These T cell receptor beta chains were read from a single sample in a study of radiotherapy plus CTLA-4 blockade in lung cancer. The data were produced by immunoSEQ multiplex PCR, yet TCRdb's version contains in-frame clones alone and is incomplete. The repertoire holds roughly 120,000 clones, with around 75% as singletons. The sequencing here drew on peripheral blood, taken from a patient treated with radiotherapy plus ipilimumab. The receptors come from a human donor with non-small cell lung cancer who had a partial response to radiotherapy plus ipilimumab. CDR3s include the opening cysteine and the closing phenylalanine or tryptophan. The D gene is left open where the match is weak. Not every row has a clone size; where given, it reads once, few, many or a size class.

abundance: .
d_gene: .
j_gene: TRBJ1-1
v_gene: TRBV30
CDR3nt: TGTGCCTGGTCGTGGGGGGGAACTGAAGCTTTCTTT
CDR3aa: CAWSWGGTEAFF

abundance: .
d_gene: TRBD1
j_gene: TRBJ1-5
v_gene: TRBV5-6
CDR3nt: TGTGCCAGCAGCGTATCTAGGGACAGGCTCACGGGGCAGCCCCAGCATTTT
CDR3aa: CASSVSRDRLTGQPQHF

abundance: few
d_gene: .
j_gene: TRBJ1-4
v_gene: TRBV28
CDR3nt: TGTGCCAGCAGTTCGGACGGGGCAACTAATGAAAAACTGTTTTTT
CDR3aa: CASSSDGATNEKLFF

abundance: .
d_gene: .
j_gene: TRBJ1-2
v_gene: TRBV29-1
CDR3nt: TGCAGCGTTGCTGCGGGACCAAACTATGGCTACACCTTC
CDR3aa: CSVAAGPNYGYTF

abundance: .
d_gene: .
j_gene: TRBJ1-5
v_gene: TRBV28
CDR3nt: TGTGCCAGCAGTAAACAACGTTCGGGGGGAAATCAGCCCCAGCATTTT
CDR3aa: CASSKQRSGGNQPQHF

abundance: few
d_gene: TRBD2
j_gene: TRBJ2-3
v_gene: TRBV15
CDR3nt: TGTGCCACCAGCAGACGTATAGCGGGGGGGTCAGATACGCAGTATTTT
CDR3aa: CATSRRIAGGSDTQYF

abundance: .
d_gene: TRBD1
j_gene: TRBJ2-4
v_gene: TRBV30
CDR3nt: TGTGCCTGGAGTGTCGGACAGGGGCCCAAAAACATTCAGTACTTC
CDR3aa: CAWSVGQGPKNIQYF

abundance: .
d_gene: .
j_gene: TRBJ2-7
v_gene: TRBV5-6
CDR3nt: TGTGCCAGCAGCAGGATCGACCAGGTAAACGAGCAGTACTTC
CDR3aa: CASSRIDQVNEQYF

abundance: .
d_gene: TRBD1
j_gene: TRBJ1-3
v_gene: TRBV18
CDR3nt: TGTGCCAGCGTACAGGGGGCCTCGGGAAACACCATATATTTT
CDR3aa: CASVQGASGNTIYF

abundance: .
d_gene: TRBD1
j_gene: TRBJ1-3
v_gene: TRBV18
CDR3nt: TGTGCCAGCTCATCATCCCAGGGGGCTGGAAACACCATATATTTT
CDR3aa: CASSSSQGAGNTIYF

abundance: .
d_gene: TRBD2
j_gene: TRBJ2-1
v_gene: TRBV7-9
CDR3nt: TGTGCCAAAGGGACTAGCGGGAGCTATGAGCAGTTCTTC
CDR3aa: CAKGTSGSYEQFF

abundance: .
d_gene: .
j_gene: TRBJ2-6
v_gene: TRBV15
CDR3nt: TGTGCCACCAGCAGAGGGCCTTACTCTGGGGCCAACGTCCTGACTTTC
CDR3aa: CATSRGPYSGANVLTF

abundance: once
d_gene: .
j_gene: TRBJ2-7
v_gene: TRBV6-1
CDR3nt: TGTGCCAGCAGTGAGGACATATACGAGCAGTACTTC
CDR3aa: CASSEDIYEQYF

abundance: .
d_gene: .
j_gene: TRBJ2-1
v_gene: TRBV7-3
CDR3nt: TGTGCCAGCAGCTTACTTGCGGGAACCACCTACAATGAGCAGTTCTTC
CDR3aa: CASSLLAGTTYNEQFF

abundance: .
d_gene: .
j_gene: TRBJ2-5
v_gene: TRBV5-1
CDR3nt: TGCGCCAGCAGCCCCGTTTCGGGTCGGGAGACCCAGTACTTC
CDR3aa: CASSPVSGRETQYF

abundance: .
d_gene: .
j_gene: TRBJ1-5
v_gene: TRBV9
CDR3nt: TGTGCCAGCAGCCTTGACAGCCAAGCCAATCAGCCCCAGCATTTT
CDR3aa: CASSLDSQANQPQHF

abundance: .
d_gene: TRBD2
j_gene: TRBJ2-5
v_gene: TRBV4-2
CDR3nt: TGTGCCAGCAGCCTGGTCGGGGCGGGAGGACAAGAGACCCAGTACTTC
CDR3aa: CASSLVGAGGQETQYF

abundance: .
d_gene: .
j_gene: TRBJ2-2
v_gene: TRBV5-1
CDR3nt: TGCGCCAGCAGCTTGTTGTCCCACCAGGCCGGGGAGCTGTTTTTT
CDR3aa: CASSLLSHQAGELFF

abundance: many
d_gene: TRBD2
j_gene: TRBJ2-2
v_gene: TRBV19
CDR3nt: TGTGCCACTAGCGGGGGACTCACCGGGGAGCTGTTTTTT
CDR3aa: CATSGGLTGELFF

abundance: .
d_gene: .
j_gene: TRBJ1-5
v_gene: TRBV15
CDR3nt: TGTGCCACCAGCAGACAGGGCCCCGATCAGCCCCAGCATTTT
CDR3aa: CATSRQGPDQPQHF

abundance: .
d_gene: TRBD1
j_gene: TRBJ2-7
v_gene: TRBV19
CDR3nt: TGTGCCAGTAGCGGACAGGGTCTTGACGAGCAGTACTTC
CDR3aa: CASSGQGLDEQYF

abundance: .
d_gene: .
j_gene: TRBJ1-2
v_gene: TRBV28
CDR3nt: TGTGCCAGCAGGGGTCTAGAGGCAGAGAACTATGGCTACACCTTC
CDR3aa: CASRGLEAENYGYTF

abundance: .
d_gene: .
j_gene: TRBJ2-7
v_gene: TRBV19
CDR3nt: TGTGCCAGTAGTATTGGGGCTAGATTCAACGAGCAGTACTTC
CDR3aa: CASSIGARFNEQYF

abundance: .
d_gene: TRBD1
j_gene: TRBJ2-7
v_gene: TRBV27
CDR3nt: TGTGCCATTAGGACAGGGGACCCCTACGAGCAGTACTTC
CDR3aa: CAIRTGDPYEQYF

abundance: .
d_gene: TRBD1
j_gene: TRBJ1-1
v_gene: TRBV28
CDR3nt: TGTGCCAGCAGTTTATTACCCGGACAGGGGAACACTGAAGCTTTCTTT
CDR3aa: CASSLLPGQGNTEAFF